Each of the 27 T cell receptor beta chains below was sequenced from the same sample in a study of technical replicates of blood from a few donors. Produced via immunoSEQ multiplex PCR; TCRdb's table is partial and in-frame only. The sample consists of 99,000 or so clones, about 96% of them appearing once. Sequences were obtained from T cells isolated from PBMCs. These TCRs come from a human donor in good health.

The chain combines TRBV29-1 with TRBJ1-2, with a weak D call TRBD1 (6 bases). Trimming pared 3 bases from V and 8 bases from J, leaving 19 bases between. Germline values: CDR1 SQVTM, CDR2 ANQGSEA. CDR3 length equals 14 residues. The CDR3 protein is CSVDNQGSTSGYTF. CDR3 nucleotide sequence: TGCAGCGTTGATAATCAGGGGTCGACGAGCGGCTACACCTTC.

Remarks on this clone: Other DNA sequences in this specimen translate into the identical CDR3. The chain couples TRBV27 to TRBJ1-5; the match to TRBD1 covers 8 bases. This CDR3 region has 13 residues. Looked up from germline, CDR1 is MNHEY and CDR2 is SMNVEV (reference sequence). V shed 5 bases, J shed 9 bases, and the junction held 6 bases outside the gene matches. CDR3 sequence: CASSLDRVRPQHF. The CDR3 bases are TGTGCCAGCAGTCTGGACAGGGTCCGGCCCCAGCATTTT.

The V gene is TRBV6-5, the J gene TRBJ2-7; maybe TRBD1 (6 bases). V lost 6 bases, J lost 4 bases, and 16 bases lay in between. Per germline, CDR1 MNHEY and CDR2 SVGAGI. The CDR3 consists of 14 residues. The CDR3 loop is CASSFNTDSYEQYF. The CDR3 coding sequence is TGTGCCAGCAGCTTCAATACGGACAGTTACGAGCAGTACTTC.

The V gene is TRBV7-9, the J gene TRBJ2-3; TRBD1 matches at 8 bases. Germline V gives CDR1 SEHNR, CDR2 FQNEAQ (reference sequence). With 5 bases clipped from V and 6 bases from J, the junction kept 16 bases outside the gene matches. This CDR3 contains 17 residues. The CDR3 DNA reads as TGTGCCAGCAGCCCACCCAGGCGGCAGGGGGCGCTTGATACGCAGTATTTT. Translation: CASSPPRRQGALDTQYF.

This clone has a single count. The V gene is TRBV5-8, the J gene TRBJ1-3; TRBD1 is a possible D gene (6 bases). From germline, CDR1 is SGHTS and CDR2 YDEGEE. The CDR3 contains 15 residues. V gave up 7 bases and J gave up 0 bases, with 14 bases separating them. CDR3 bases: TGTGCCAGCTCCGCCGACAGGCGCTCTGGAAACACCATATATTTT. The encoded protein is CASSADRRSGNTIYF.

The rearrangement uses TRBV4-1 and TRBJ2-7, with D perhaps matching TRBD1 (5 bases). Trimming took off 4 bases at V and 0 bases at J, with 16 bases between the two ends. The V gene's germline CDR1 is MGHRA and CDR2 YSYEKL. The CDR3 is 16 residues long. CDR3 sequence reads: CASSPSRGTFSYEQYF. The CDR3 DNA is TGCGCCAGCAGCCCGAGTAGGGGAACCTTCTCCTACGAGCAGTACTTC.

This chain links TRBV7-9 with TRBJ2-2, with 8 positions matching TRBD1. Looked up from germline, CDR1 is SEHNR and CDR2 is FQNEAQ (reference sequence). The CDR3 runs 15 residues. V trimming: 3 bases; J trimming: 4 bases; junction bases outside the gene matches: 4. In nucleotides, the CDR3 is TGTGCCAGCAGCTTGAGACAGGGGATCACCGGGGAGCTGTTTTTT. Its protein is CASSLRQGITGELFF.

This chain's CDR3 is CASSVLTSVASQETQYF. DNA for the CDR3: TGTGCCAGCAGTGTCCTGACTAGCGTGGCTTCCCAAGAGACCCAGTACTTC. The V and J genes are TRBV28 and TRBJ2-5, with TRBD2 matching over 8 bases. Germline V gene sequence: CDR1 MDHEN, CDR2 SYDVKM. The V gene end was trimmed by 5 bases and the J gene end by 1 base; junction bases not matched to a gene: 12. This CDR3 has 17 amino acids.

The rearrangement joins TRBV10-3 to TRBJ2-4, with TRBD2 identical over 8 bases. V dropped 0 bases and J dropped 3; count of bases not matched to a gene: 10. CDR1 and CDR2 from the germline V gene are ENHRY and SYGVKD. The CDR3 spans 18 residues. The CDR3 sequence: CAISESTAGGLGKNIQYF. CDR3 nucleotides: TGTGCCATCAGTGAGTCGACGGCGGGAGGTTTAGGCAAAAACATTCAGTACTTC.

The rearrangement links TRBV11-3 to TRBJ1-6, with 7 bases that match TRBD1. The CDR3 is 14 amino acids. V shed 5 bases, J shed 8 bases, and the junction held 6 bases outside the gene matches. The germline gives CDR1 SGHNT, CDR2 YENEEA. The CDR3 reads CASSARDSDSPLHF. The CDR3 DNA is TGTGCCAGCAGCGCCCGGGACAGCGATTCACCCCTCCACTTT.

V is TRBV6-5 and J is TRBJ2-6; no reliable D call. The CDR3 spans 15 residues. With 2 bases removed from V and 0 bases from J, the gap between germline ends came to 5 bases. CDR1 and CDR2 from the germline V gene are MNHEY and SVGAGI. The CDR3 bases are TGTGCCAGCAGTTACCTAATCTCTGGGGCCAACGTCCTGACTTTC. This codes for CASSYLISGANVLTF.

The chain is built from TRBV4-1 and TRBJ2-3; D might be TRBD2 (6 bases). The CDR3 is 15 amino acids. CDR1 is MGHRA and CDR2 is YSYEKL in the germline V gene. The germline V and J ends were trimmed by 1 base and 5 bases, with 13 bases remaining between them. CDR3 in amino acids: CASSQAPGEVDTQYF. The DNA of the CDR3 is TGCGCCAGCAGCCAAGCCCCGGGAGAGGTAGATACGCAGTATTTT.

J is TRBJ1-2 and V is TRBV18; no firm D call. The CDR3 consists of 14 residues. Looked up from germline, CDR1 is KGHSH and CDR2 is LQKENI. Trimming cost V 3 bases and J 3 bases, with 11 bases left between them. CDR3 sequence (DNA): TGTGCCAGCTCACCTACCGACAAAGACTATGGCTACACCTTC. Translated: CASSPTDKDYGYTF.

The rearrangement joins TRBV29-1 to TRBJ1-1; 7 bases line up with TRBD1. CDR3 length: 12 amino acids. Germline V CDR1 and CDR2: SQVTM, ANQGSEA. V was clipped by 7 bases and J by 8 bases; unmatched bases: 10. The CDR3 reads CSADRARREAFF. As DNA, the CDR3 is TGCAGCGCCGACAGGGCCAGGCGGGAAGCTTTCTTT.

This chain joins TRBV21-1 and TRBJ2-7; the table's TRBD2 call for D was not verified on the DNA. TRBV21-1 is assigned pseudogene status. The CDR3 contains 16 residues. Written as DNA, the CDR3 is TGTGCCACCCCTCGGGTAGCGGGGGGCTGCCCCTACGAGCAGTACTTC. This translates into CATPRVAGGCPYEQYF.

The chain recombines TRBV25-1 with TRBJ2-5, with D perhaps matching TRBD2 (5 bases). Germline values: CDR1 MGHDK, CDR2 SYGVNS. The CDR3 contains 14 residues. V lost 5 bases and J lost 5, with 15 bases in between. CDR3 nucleotide sequence: TGTGCCAGCAGTCCTGGACTCTGGTGGGAGACCCAGTACTTC. Translation gives CASSPGLWWETQYF.

The J gene is TRBJ2-1, the V gene TRBV18; 10 bases line up with TRBD2. The V gene end was trimmed by 2 bases and the J gene end by 3 bases; junction bases not matched to a gene: 1. CDR1 and CDR2 (germline): KGHSH, LQKENI. This CDR3 is 15 amino acids long. The CDR3 spells CASSPRLAGYNEQFF. The CDR3 nucleotides read TGTGCCAGCTCACCAAGACTAGCGGGCTACAATGAGCAGTTCTTC.

This sequence joins TRBV7-6 and TRBJ1-1, with 10 positions matching TRBD1. V lost 4 bases to trimming and J lost 9 bases; unmatched junction nucleotides: 17. The CDR3 runs to 17 residues. Germline V lookup: CDR1 SGHVS, CDR2 FNYEAQ. The DNA for the CDR3 is TGTGCCAGCAGCTCCTACGGGACAGGGGAAGATGTACCAAAAGCTTTCTTT. Translating it yields CASSSYGTGEDVPKAFF. The full variable domain, completed using reference TRBV7-6 and TRBJ1-1, is GAGVSQSPRYKVTKRGQDVALRCDPISGHVSLYWYRQALGQGPEFLTYFNYEAQQDKSGLPNDRFSAERPEGSISTLTIQRTEQRDSAMYRCASSSYGTGEDVPKAFFGQGTRLTVV.

The chain links TRBV9 to TRBJ2-3; D unresolved. Germline V gene sequence: CDR1 SGDLS, CDR2 YYNGEE. The CDR3 contains 13 residues. The V end lost 1 base, the J end lost 4 bases, and 7 bases lay between the germline ends. CDR3 sequence (DNA): TGTGCCAGCAGCGTACAGGAACCAGATACGCAGTATTTT. Translating gives CASSVQEPDTQYF.

The chain links TRBV19 to TRBJ2-5; 7 bases fit TRBD1. The CDR3 is made up of 18 amino acids. The junction had 17 bases not matched to a gene; V was cut back by 7 bases and J by 0 bases. Germline V gene lookup returns CDR1 LNHDA and CDR2 SQIVND (reference sequence). The CDR3 sequence: CASTLRWQGEQYQETQYF. The CDR3 nucleotides read TGTGCCAGTACCCTAAGGTGGCAGGGGGAACAGTACCAAGAGACCCAGTACTTC.

This chain uses TRBV4-1 with TRBJ2-1; 12 bases match TRBD1. Trimming at V came to 4 bases and at J to 8 bases, leaving 3 bases not matched to a gene. Germline values: CDR1 MGHRA, CDR2 YSYEKL. This CDR3 region has 14 residues. CDR3 residues: CASSPGTGGYEQFF. DNA for the CDR3: TGCGCCAGCAGCCCCGGGACAGGGGGCTATGAGCAGTTCTTC.

This chain links TRBV5-1 with TRBJ2-5, with 10 bases that match TRBD1. CDR1 and CDR2 from the germline V gene are SGHRS and YFSETQ. This CDR3 spans 15 amino acids. With V trimmed by 7 bases and J by 0 bases, 6 bases remained unmatched. The CDR3, as DNA: TGCGCCAGCCGCCTTGGACAGGGGGACCAAGAGACCCAGTACTTC. Translating it yields CASRLGQGDQETQYF.

The chain uses TRBV5-1 and TRBJ2-5; D is perhaps TRBD1 (6 bases). This CDR3 spans 14 amino acids. Germline values: CDR1 SGHRS, CDR2 YFSETQ. The germline V and J ends were trimmed by 2 bases and 2 bases, with 10 bases remaining between them. This chain's CDR3 is CASSLGQSQETQYF. CDR3 nucleotide sequence: TGCGCCAGCAGCTTAGGACAGAGTCAAGAGACCCAGTACTTC.

The chain joins TRBV10-1 to TRBJ2-3; D perhaps matches TRBD1 (5 bases). Germline V CDR1 and CDR2: WNHNN, SYGVQD (reference sequence). V lost 3 bases, J lost 3 bases, and 10 bases lay in between. The CDR3 length is 14 residues. CDR3 bases: TGCGCCAGCAGTGATTCCAGGGTAACAGATACGCAGTATTTT. The encoded protein is CASSDSRVTDTQYF.

For the CDR3, the DNA is TGTGCCAGCAGCTTAGTTCGCAGCGCAACTAATGAAAAACTGTTTTTT. This encodes CASSLVRSATNEKLFF. The chain is built from TRBV7-2 and TRBJ1-4; D is unclear. There are 16 residues in the CDR3. Trimming took 1 base from V and 0 from J, leaving 9 bases between them. Germline V CDR1 and CDR2: SGHTA, FQGNSA.

The chain uses TRBV11-2 and TRBJ2-7, with TRBD2 as a possible D gene (5 bases). The CDR3 totals 14 residues. Trimming stripped 0 bases from V and 3 bases from J, with 9 bases between. The V gene's germline CDR1 is SGHAT and CDR2 FQNNGV. CDR3 DNA sequence: TGTGCCAGCAGCTTAGAGAGGGTCATCTACGAGCAGTACTTC. This translates into CASSLERVIYEQYF.

The rearrangement links TRBV7-9 to TRBJ2-2; 9 bases align to TRBD2. The CDR3 contains 15 residues. CDR1 is SEHNR, CDR2 FQNEAQ, per germline (reference sequence). V lost 5 bases to trimming and J lost 5 bases; unmatched junction nucleotides: 6. The CDR3 DNA is TGTGCCAGCAGCCTTAGCGGGAGTAGTACCGGGGAGCTGTTTTTT. Its translation is CASSLSGSSTGELFF.